Sequencing of this T cell receptor beta chain was carried out in a study of CD8 T cell repertoires and HIV-1 epitope variants. Study overall: T cells were stimulated with Twenty-five Gag and Nef peptides separately. Findings and caveats of the study: Of nine antigen-specific beta clonotypes, five to seven appeared to cross-react with escape variants.

Produced via immunoSEQ multiplex PCR; TCRdb's table is partial and in-frame only. Of some 6,000 clones listed, about 68% were seen once; the top ten hold around 44%. By share, this clone counts as medium-sized. The antigen is unknown. The receptor comes from a male donor with HIV. Sample: cultured CD8+ T cells derived from PBMCs.

The CDR3 loop reads CASSISSGAYEQYF. CDR3 nucleotide sequence: TGTGCCAGTAGTATCTCGTCGGGGGCTTACGAGCAGTACTTC. This chain uses TRBV19 with TRBJ2-7, with D perhaps given as TRBD1 or TRBD2 (6 bases each). V was clipped by 3 bases and J by 4 bases, with 13 bases between them. CDR1 is LNHDA and CDR2 is SQIVND in the germline V gene (reference sequence). The CDR3 sequence is 14 residues long.